The source of this T cell receptor beta chain is a study of blood T cell repertoires in COVID-19. Across the study: PBMCs, B-cell-depleted T cells, or T cells were the source of the cDNA or gDNA that made up the material.

Germline trimming cut 0 bases from V and 6 bases from J; bases unmatched to any gene: 8. Germline V gene data show CDR1 as LNHNV and CDR2 as YYDKDF (reference sequence). The CDR3 consists of 15 residues. TCRdb keeps only in-frame clones here, not all; method: immunoSEQ multiplex PCR. The sample includes around 190,000 clones, roughly 88% of them seen just once. Sequencing used PBMCs or T cells enriched from blood (not recorded which). The V call is TRBV15, the J call TRBJ2-7; 7 bases fit TRBD1. This sequence was found in a man in his forties with acute COVID-19. The CDR3 sequence: CATSREQQGIGEQYF. The CDR3 region has the DNA TGTGCCACCAGCAGAGAGCAACAGGGGATTGGCGAGCAGTACTTC.